The 10 T cell receptor beta chains presented below share a single source sample, sequenced in a study of post-analysis software for immune sequencing data. Study-level points and caveats: There were four or five TRBV segments more frequent in patients than controls, and TRBV5-6, TRBV5-1 and TRBV20-1 were among them.

Incorporated into the TCR beta cDNA libraries were unique molecular identifiers, which served to reduce PCR and sequencing biases. One entry per CDR3 protein results from TCRdb running MiXCR on the PCR reads. The sample contains under 900,000 distinct CDR3 sequences, about 53% of which appear only once. The antigens these receptors bind are not known. The sequenced sample was blood. The source is a girl under 18 with multiple sclerosis.

CDR3 region: CAVAPSGPQGASSYEQYF. In DNA, the CDR3 is TGTGCCGTCGCTCCCTCGGGACCTCAAGGCGCGTCGTCCTACGAGCAGTACTTC. The chain has TRBV10-3 and TRBJ2-7, with D tentatively TRBD1 or TRBD2 (5 bases each). The CDR3 has 18 residues. The germline CDR1 and CDR2 sequences are ENHRY and SYGVKD. V was cut by 11 bases and J by 1 base, with 30 bases left in between.

This clonotype turned up a few times. V gene TRBV5-1 combines with J gene TRBJ2-1; TRBD2 matches 8 bases. From germline, CDR1 is SGHRS and CDR2 YFSETQ. The V segment lost 1 base and the J segment 6 bases; nucleotides outside the gene matches: 9. The CDR3 contains 16 residues. The chain's CDR3 is CASSLMAGGVSNEQFF. The DNA of the CDR3 is TGCGCCAGCAGCTTGATGGCGGGGGGAGTTTCCAATGAGCAGTTCTTC.

The chain uses TRBV5-1 and TRBJ2-1; no firm D call. This CDR3 comprises 15 residues. Trimming shortened V by 3 bases and J by 7 bases, and 17 bases separated the two germline ends. Looked up from germline, CDR1 is SGHRS and CDR2 is YFSETQ. Written as DNA, the CDR3 is TGCGCCAGCAGCTCGGCAGTTCGCGACGGTAATGAGCAGTTCTTC. Its translation: CASSSAVRDGNEQFF.

This clonotype was seen more than once but under ten times. The chain joins TRBV10-3 to TRBJ1-2; no clear D gene. This CDR3 spans 12 amino acids. Germline assignment: CDR1 ENHRY and CDR2 SYGVKD. The ends were cut back, 7 bases at V and 1 base at J, with 7 bases in the middle. CDR3 region: CAITPDNYGYTF. In nucleotides, the CDR3 is TGTGCCATCACCCCAGATAACTATGGCTACACCTTC.

This clonotype was observed a few times. The rearrangement joins TRBV3-1 to TRBJ1-5; D gene unclear. Germline CDR1 LGHDT, CDR2 YNNKEL (reference sequence). Trimming pared 0 bases from V and 0 bases from J, leaving 3 bases between. The length of the CDR3 is 14 residues. The CDR3 reads CASSQDLSNQPQHF. The CDR3 DNA reads as TGTGCCAGCAGCCAAGATCTTAGCAATCAGCCCCAGCATTTT.

The V and J genes are TRBV3-1 and TRBJ1-2, with TRBD1 as a possible D gene (5 bases). The CDR3 runs 13 residues. Germline assignment: CDR1 LGHDT and CDR2 YNNKEL (reference sequence). Trimming took off 5 bases at V and 6 bases at J, with 13 bases between the two ends. This chain's CDR3 is CASSDRRFDGYTF. For the CDR3, the DNA is TGTGCCAGCAGCGACAGACGATTTGATGGCTACACCTTC.

This clonotype was detected only a few times. DNA of the CDR3: TGTGCCAGCAGCTACGGGAGTCATAGCAATCAGCCCCAGCATTTT. It is translated as CASSYGSHSNQPQHF. The rearrangement joins TRBV6-2 or TRBV6-3 to TRBJ1-5; D call uncertain. The CDR3 is made up of 15 amino acids. The germline V gene encodes CDR1 MNHEY and CDR2 SVGEGT. Trimming removed 6 bases at V and 0 bases at J, with 12 bases between.

The chain has TRBV6-5 and TRBJ2-7; D is ambiguous. Per germline, CDR1 MNHEY and CDR2 SVGAGI. This CDR3 is built from 16 residues. V was clipped by 2 bases and J by 2 bases, with 16 bases between them. The CDR3 coding sequence is TGTGCCAGCAGTTACGGCACCCTAGGAAGCCCCTACGAGCAGTACTTC. This translates into CASSYGTLGSPYEQYF.

V and J are TRBV5-1 and TRBJ2-7; 7 bases align to TRBD1. V was clipped by 4 bases and J by 7 bases; unmatched bases: 5. CDR3 length equals 12 residues. Germline V gene data show CDR1 as SGHRS and CDR2 as YFSETQ. The CDR3 DNA is TGCGCCAGCAGCCAGGACAGGAAAGAGCAGTACTTC. Protein: CASSQDRKEQYF. Supplemented by reference TRBV5-1 and TRBJ2-7, the full variable domain reads KAGVTQTPRYLIKTRGQQVTLSCSPISGHRSVSWYQQTPGQGLQFLFEYFSETQRNKGNFPGRFSGRQFSNSRSEMNVSTLELGDSALYLCASSQDRKEQYFGPGTRLTVT.

On this clonotype itself: The junction differs from germline at one of its ends, possibly a read error. The DNA for the CDR3 is TGTGCCGGCAGTTACTCGAGACTAGCGGAGGTTTACGAGCAGTACTTC. Translated, it gives CAGSYSRLAEVYEQYF. The chain is built from TRBV6-5 and TRBJ2-7; 9 bases line up with TRBD2. Germline V gene sequence: CDR1 MNHEY, CDR2 SVGAGI. This CDR3 spans 16 amino acids.